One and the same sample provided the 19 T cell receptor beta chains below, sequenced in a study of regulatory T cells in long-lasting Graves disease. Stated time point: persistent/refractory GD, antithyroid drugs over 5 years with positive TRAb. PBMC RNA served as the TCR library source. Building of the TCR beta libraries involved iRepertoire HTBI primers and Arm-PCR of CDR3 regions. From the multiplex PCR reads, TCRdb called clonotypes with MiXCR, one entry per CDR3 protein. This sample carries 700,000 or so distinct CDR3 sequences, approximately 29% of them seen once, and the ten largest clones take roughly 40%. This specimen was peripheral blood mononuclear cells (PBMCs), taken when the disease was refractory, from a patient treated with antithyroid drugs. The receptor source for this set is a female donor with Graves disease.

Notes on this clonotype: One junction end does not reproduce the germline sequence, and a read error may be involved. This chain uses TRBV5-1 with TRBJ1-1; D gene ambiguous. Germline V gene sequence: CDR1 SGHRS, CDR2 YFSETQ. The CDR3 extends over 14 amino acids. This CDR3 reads CASSSTSKNTEASF. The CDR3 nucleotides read TGCGCCAGCAGCTCGACATCAAAGAACACTGAAGCTTCCTTT.

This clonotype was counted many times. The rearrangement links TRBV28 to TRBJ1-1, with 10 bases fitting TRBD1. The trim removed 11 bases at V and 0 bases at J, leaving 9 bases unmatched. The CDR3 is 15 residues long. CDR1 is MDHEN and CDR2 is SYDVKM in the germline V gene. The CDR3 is CAQVWTGGMNTEAFF. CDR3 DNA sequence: TGTGCCCAGGTTTGGACAGGGGGTATGAACACTGAAGCTTTCTTT.

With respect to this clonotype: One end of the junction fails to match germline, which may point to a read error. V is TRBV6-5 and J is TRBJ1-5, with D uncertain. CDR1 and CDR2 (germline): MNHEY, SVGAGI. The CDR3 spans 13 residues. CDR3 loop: CASSYSGSQPRHF. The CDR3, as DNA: TGTGCCAGCAGTTACAGCGGCTCTCAGCCCCGGCATTTT.

CDR3 in DNA: TGTGCCAGCAGCTCCCATGGCCAGGGAAGAATGAACACTGAAGCTTTCTTT. Encoded protein: CASSSHGQGRMNTEAFF. The V call is TRBV5-5, the J call TRBJ1-1, with D maybe TRBD1 (5 bases). The V gene's germline CDR1 is SGHKS and CDR2 YYEKEE (reference sequence). CDR3 length: 17 residues. Trimming stripped 3 bases from V and 0 bases from J, with 18 bases between.

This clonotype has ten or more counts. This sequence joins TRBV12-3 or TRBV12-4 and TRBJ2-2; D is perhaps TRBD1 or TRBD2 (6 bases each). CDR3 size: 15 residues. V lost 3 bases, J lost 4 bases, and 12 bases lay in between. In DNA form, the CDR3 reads TGTGCCAGCAGTTTGGGGGGCCTGGGCACCGGGGAGCTGTTTTTT. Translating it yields CASSLGGLGTGELFF.

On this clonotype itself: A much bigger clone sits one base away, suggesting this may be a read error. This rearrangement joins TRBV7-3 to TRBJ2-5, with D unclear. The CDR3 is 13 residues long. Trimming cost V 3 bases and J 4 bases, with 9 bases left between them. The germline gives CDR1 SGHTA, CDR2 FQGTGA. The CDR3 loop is CASSFAEPETQYF. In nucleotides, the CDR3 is TGTGCCAGCAGCTTTGCGGAACCAGAGACCCAGTACTTC.

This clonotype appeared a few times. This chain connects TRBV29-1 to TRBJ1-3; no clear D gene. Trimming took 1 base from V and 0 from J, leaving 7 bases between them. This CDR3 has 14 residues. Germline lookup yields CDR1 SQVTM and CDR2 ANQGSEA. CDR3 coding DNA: TGCAGCGTTGAAGTCTTCAGCTCTGGAAACACCATATATTTT. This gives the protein CSVEVFSSGNTIYF.

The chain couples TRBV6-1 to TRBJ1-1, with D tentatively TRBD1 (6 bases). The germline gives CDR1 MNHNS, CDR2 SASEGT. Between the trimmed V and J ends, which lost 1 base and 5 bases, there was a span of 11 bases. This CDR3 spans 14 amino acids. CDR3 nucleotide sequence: TGTGCCAGCAGTGAAGTACCCAGGGGAACTGAAGCTTTCTTT. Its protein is CASSEVPRGTEAFF.

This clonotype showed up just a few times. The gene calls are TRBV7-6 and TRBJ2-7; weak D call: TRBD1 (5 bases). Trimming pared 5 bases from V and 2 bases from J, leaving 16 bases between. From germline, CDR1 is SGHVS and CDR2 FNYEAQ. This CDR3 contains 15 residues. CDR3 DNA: TGTGCCAGCAGCCAAGAGGCGGCAGGGCCCTACGAGCAGTACTTC. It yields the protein CASSQEAAGPYEQYF.

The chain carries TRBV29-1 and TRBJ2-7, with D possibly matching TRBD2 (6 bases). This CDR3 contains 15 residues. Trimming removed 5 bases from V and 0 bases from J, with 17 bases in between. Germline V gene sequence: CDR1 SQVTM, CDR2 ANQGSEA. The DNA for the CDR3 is TGCAGCGTTCTCGGGACTGAGATTAACTCCTACGAGCAGTACTTC. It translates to CSVLGTEINSYEQYF.

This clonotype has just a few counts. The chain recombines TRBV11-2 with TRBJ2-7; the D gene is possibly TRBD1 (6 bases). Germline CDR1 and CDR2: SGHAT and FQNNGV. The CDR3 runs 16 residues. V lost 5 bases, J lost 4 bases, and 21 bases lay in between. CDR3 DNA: TGTGCCAGCAGCCCCACCAGGGACCAGGGACAATACGAGCAGTACTTC. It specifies CASSPTRDQGQYEQYF.

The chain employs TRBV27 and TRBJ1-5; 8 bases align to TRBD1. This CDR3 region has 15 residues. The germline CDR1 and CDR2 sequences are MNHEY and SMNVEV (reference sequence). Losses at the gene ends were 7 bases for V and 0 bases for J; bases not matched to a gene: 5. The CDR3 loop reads CASTPTGGSNQPQHF. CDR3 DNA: TGTGCCAGCACCCCCACAGGGGGTAGCAATCAGCCCCAGCATTTT.

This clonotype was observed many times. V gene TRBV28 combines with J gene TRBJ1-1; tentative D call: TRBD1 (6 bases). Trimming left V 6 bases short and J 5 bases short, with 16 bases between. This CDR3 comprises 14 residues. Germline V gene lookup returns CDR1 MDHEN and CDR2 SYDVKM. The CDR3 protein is CASRLYRVGTEAFF. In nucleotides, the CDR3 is TGTGCCAGCAGACTTTACAGGGTTGGAACTGAAGCTTTCTTT.

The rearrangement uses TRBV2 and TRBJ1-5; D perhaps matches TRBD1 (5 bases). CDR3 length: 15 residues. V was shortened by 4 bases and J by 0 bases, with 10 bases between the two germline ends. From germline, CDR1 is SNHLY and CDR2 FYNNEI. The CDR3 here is CASSADRYSNQPQHF. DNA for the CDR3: TGTGCCAGCAGTGCTGACAGATATAGCAATCAGCCCCAGCATTTT. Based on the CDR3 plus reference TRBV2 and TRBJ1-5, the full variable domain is EPEVTQTPSHQVTQMGQEVILRCVPISNHLYFYWYRQILGQKVEFLVSFYNNEISEKSEIFDDQFSVERPDGSNFTLKIRSTKLEDSAMYFCASSADRYSNQPQHFGDGTRLSIL.

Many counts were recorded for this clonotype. The CDR3 DNA reads as TGTGCCAGCAGTGAAACAGCGGGAGGAACGAACACCGGGGAGCTGTTTTTT. Translated: CASSETAGGTNTGELFF. This chain links TRBV2 with TRBJ2-2; 9 bases line up with TRBD2. Germline CDR1 SNHLY, CDR2 FYNNEI. The CDR3 is 17 residues long. With V trimmed by 2 bases and J by 0 bases, 4 bases remained unmatched.

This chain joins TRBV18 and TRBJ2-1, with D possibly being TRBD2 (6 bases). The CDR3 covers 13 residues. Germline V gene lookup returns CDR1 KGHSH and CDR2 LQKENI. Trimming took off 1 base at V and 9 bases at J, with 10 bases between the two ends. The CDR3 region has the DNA TGTGCCAGCTCACCACTAGCGGAGGGTGAGCAGTTCTTC. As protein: CASSPLAEGEQFF.

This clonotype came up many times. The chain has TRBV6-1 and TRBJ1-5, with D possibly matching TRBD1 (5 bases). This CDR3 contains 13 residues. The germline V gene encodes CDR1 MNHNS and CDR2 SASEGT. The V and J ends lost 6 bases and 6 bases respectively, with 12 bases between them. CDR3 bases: TGTGCCAGCAGCCCAGGGACTGCTCAGCCCCAGCATTTT. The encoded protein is CASSPGTAQPQHF.

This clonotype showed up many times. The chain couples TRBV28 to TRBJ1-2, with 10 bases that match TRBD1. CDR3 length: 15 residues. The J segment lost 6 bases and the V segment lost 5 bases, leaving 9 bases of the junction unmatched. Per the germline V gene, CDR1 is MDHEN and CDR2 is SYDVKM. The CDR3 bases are TGTGCCAGCAGTCTCCACCAGACAGGGGGCGATGGCTACACCTTC. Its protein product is CASSLHQTGGDGYTF.

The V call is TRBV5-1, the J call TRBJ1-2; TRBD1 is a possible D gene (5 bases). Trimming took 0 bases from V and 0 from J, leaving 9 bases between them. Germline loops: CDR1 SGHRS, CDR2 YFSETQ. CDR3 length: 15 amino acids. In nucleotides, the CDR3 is TGCGCCAGCAGCTTGGACAGGCAAGCTAACTATGGCTACACCTTC. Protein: CASSLDRQANYGYTF.